Shown below are 24 T cell receptor beta chains from a single sample sequenced in a study of CD8+CD57+ T cells in acquired aplastic anemia. Genomic DNA constituted the template upon which TCR beta VDJ and CDR3 profiling was performed. MiXCR, run by TCRdb on the reads, gives a single entry per CDR3 protein. The table records some 170,000 distinct CDR3 sequences, about 48% of them present only once. Sequences were obtained from sorted CD4+, CD8+, or CD8+CD57+ T cells (not recorded which) from PBMCs. These receptors were taken from a human donor in good health.

In this sample, this clonotype turned up many times. The V call is TRBV5-8, the J call TRBJ2-7; unclear D gene. The CDR3 runs to 15 residues. Looked up from germline, CDR1 is SGHTS and CDR2 is YDEGEE. Trimming shortened V by 0 bases and J by 3 bases, and 13 bases separated the two germline ends. The CDR3 region has the DNA TGTGCCAGCAGCTTGGCAGGTGGACCCCTCTACGAGCAGTACTTC. Encoded protein: CASSLAGGPLYEQYF.

The CDR3 bases are TGTGCCAGCAGCTTAAGGGCGCTAGCGGGGGCCCTCGGAGATACGCAGTATTTT. Translation gives CASSLRALAGALGDTQYF. The V call is TRBV7-3, the J call TRBJ2-3, with TRBD2 matching over 10 bases. CDR3 length equals 18 residues. After removal of 1 base from V and 5 bases from J, the junction contained 12 bases not matched to a gene. The germline V gene has CDR1 SGHTA and CDR2 FQGTGA.

This clonotype was counted between two and nine times. The chain uses TRBV3-1 and TRBJ1-1, with D uncertain. The ends were cut back, 0 bases at V and 4 bases at J, with 9 bases in the middle. This CDR3 contains 14 residues. Looked up from germline, CDR1 is LGHDT and CDR2 is YNNKEL (reference sequence). The CDR3 DNA reads TGTGCCAGCAGCCAAGAGGCGGGGAGCACTGAAGCTTTCTTT. Residues: CASSQEAGSTEAFF.

V gene TRBV20-1 combines with J gene TRBJ2-6, with D uncertain. Germline lookup yields CDR1 DFQATT and CDR2 SNEGSKA (reference sequence). This CDR3 has 13 amino acids. V gave up 4 bases and J gave up 4 bases, with 8 bases separating them. The CDR3: CSATTPGANVLTF. CDR3 bases: TGCAGTGCTACCACCCCCGGGGCCAACGTCCTGACTTTC.

This clonotype was seen at least ten times. The rearrangement uses TRBV5-5 and TRBJ1-5; D may be TRBD1 (5 bases). The CDR3 is made up of 15 amino acids. Germline assignment: CDR1 SGHKS and CDR2 YYEKEE (reference sequence). The V and J ends lost 0 bases and 2 bases respectively, with 9 bases between them. The DNA for the CDR3 is TGTGCCAGCAGCTTGGAGGGGTCCGGCAATCAGCCCCAGCATTTT. It encodes CASSLEGSGNQPQHF.

This clonotype was seen once. The chain carries TRBV15 and TRBJ2-2; TRBD2 aligns across 7 bases. This CDR3 is 17 amino acids long. V trimming: 1 base; J trimming: 0 bases; junction bases outside the gene matches: 5. Germline V lookup: CDR1 LNHNV, CDR2 YYDKDF (reference sequence). The CDR3 spells CATSRVRGGTNTGELFF. DNA for the CDR3: TGTGCCACCAGCAGAGTCCGGGGAGGGACGAACACCGGGGAGCTGTTTTTT.

This clonotype was seen many times. This chain connects TRBV5-1 to TRBJ2-7; 8 bases align to TRBD2. CDR3 length: 14 amino acids. Trimming took 4 bases from V and 2 from J; bases not matched to a gene: 5. Germline CDR1 reads SGHRS; CDR2 reads YFSETQ. CDR3 amino acids: CASSPTSVAYEQYF. The CDR3 coding sequence is TGCGCCAGCAGCCCGACTAGCGTGGCCTACGAGCAGTACTTC.

This clonotype was seen at least ten times. J is TRBJ2-3 and V is TRBV10-3, with 8 bases fitting TRBD2. Per the germline V gene, CDR1 is ENHRY and CDR2 is SYGVKD. V was clipped by 3 bases and J by 1 base; unmatched bases: 12. The CDR3 totals 18 residues. The DNA for the CDR3 is TGTGCCATCAGTGAACCGGGGGCGGCGGGGGGTCGCACAGATACGCAGTATTTT. This translates into CAISEPGAAGGRTDTQYF.

In the case of this clonotype: A single base separates this from a much larger clone, so it may be a read error. This CDR3 fails to terminate in the conserved phenylalanine or tryptophan, so it likely reflects a read error. The chain is built from TRBV10-1 and TRBJ1-1, with 7 bases that match TRBD1. CDR1 is WNHNN, CDR2 SYGVQD, per germline (reference sequence). The CDR3 is made up of 15 amino acids. CDR3 DNA: TGTGCCAGCGCACTTCGGGACAGCATGGCGACTGGGGCTTTCTCT. Translation gives CASALRDSMATGAFS.

This chain uses TRBV29-1 with TRBJ2-6; D gene unclear. The CDR3 runs to 13 residues. Trimming cost V 7 bases and J 2 bases, with 9 bases left between them. From germline, CDR1 is SQVTM and CDR2 ANQGSEA. DNA of the CDR3: TGCAGCGCCCTGAACACTGGGGCCAACGTCCTGACTTTC. As protein: CSALNTGANVLTF.

The rearrangement uses TRBV2 and TRBJ1-2; TRBD1 aligns across 7 bases. The CDR3 is made up of 12 amino acids. Germline lookup yields CDR1 SNHLY and CDR2 FYNNEI. Unmatched junction bases numbered 1, after V lost 3 bases and J lost 6 bases. The CDR3 protein is CASSDQGDGYTF. In DNA, the CDR3 is TGTGCCAGCAGTGACCAGGGGGATGGCTACACCTTC. The full variable domain, rest sourced from reference TRBV2 and TRBJ1-2, is EPEVTQTPSHQVTQMGQEVILRCVPISNHLYFYWYRQILGQKVEFLVSFYNNEISEKSEIFDDQFSVERPDGSNFTLKIRSTKLEDSAMYFCASSDQGDGYTFGSGTRLTVV.

This clonotype was picked up many times. The V and J genes are TRBV6-1 and TRBJ2-1; tentatively, D is TRBD1 (5 bases). This CDR3 comprises 15 residues. Trimming shortened V by 6 bases and J by 0 bases, and 12 bases separated the two germline ends. Germline V CDR1 and CDR2: MNHNS, SASEGT. This CDR3 is CASRPTGSSYNEQFF. The DNA for the CDR3 is TGTGCCAGCAGACCCACAGGAAGCTCCTACAATGAGCAGTTCTTC.

The rearrangement joins TRBV19 to TRBJ2-1; 9 bases line up with TRBD1. Germline V gene sequence: CDR1 LNHDA, CDR2 SQIVND (reference sequence). The length of the CDR3 is 14 residues. V gave up 6 bases and J gave up 8 bases; unmatched junction bases: 8. The CDR3 is CASSPGTGIYEQFF. CDR3 DNA: TGTGCCAGTAGCCCCGGGACAGGGATCTATGAGCAGTTCTTC.

This clonotype was counted many times. The CDR3 sequence is CASSLVAHNNSPLHF. The CDR3 DNA is TGTGCCAGCAGCTTAGTAGCTCATAATAATTCACCCCTCCACTTT. This chain links TRBV7-2 with TRBJ1-6; no definite D call. The germline V gene encodes CDR1 SGHTA and CDR2 FQGNSA. The CDR3 is 15 amino acids. V was clipped by 1 base and J by 5 bases, with 9 bases between them.

The rearrangement joins TRBV2 to TRBJ2-2; tentatively, D is TRBD2 (5 bases). Per germline, CDR1 SNHLY and CDR2 FYNNEI. The CDR3 runs 13 residues. Trimming removed 4 bases from V and 6 bases from J, with 9 bases in between. The CDR3 sequence: CASSVEDSGELFF. The CDR3 nucleotides are TGTGCCAGCAGTGTTGAGGACTCCGGGGAGCTGTTTTTT. The full variable domain, rest sourced from reference TRBV2 and TRBJ2-2, is EPEVTQTPSHQVTQMGQEVILRCVPISNHLYFYWYRQILGQKVEFLVSFYNNEISEKSEIFDDQFSVERPDGSNFTLKIRSTKLEDSAMYFCASSVEDSGELFFGEGSRLTVL.

The chain links TRBV19 to TRBJ2-7, with D possibly matching TRBD1 (7 bases). CDR3 length equals 13 residues. V lost 9 bases, J lost 6 bases, and 18 bases lay in between. From germline, CDR1 is LNHDA and CDR2 SQIVND (reference sequence). Here the CDR3 DNA reads TGTGCCAGCCAGCGACAGGGAGGAACCGAGCAGTACTTC. It translates to CASQRQGGTEQYF.

The CDR3 nucleotides read TGCGCCAGCTGGGATAGTAACTATGGCTACACCTTC. Translated, it gives CASWDSNYGYTF. The chain carries TRBV10-2 and TRBJ1-2; the D is unclear. CDR1 WSHSY and CDR2 SAAADI come from the germline V gene. There are 12 residues in the CDR3. V shed 8 bases and J shed 1 base, with 8 bases lying between them.

This clonotype has just a few counts. A clone one base away is much larger, so this may be a read error. The V and J genes are TRBV2 and TRBJ2-1; no definite D call. Per the germline V gene, CDR1 is SNHLY and CDR2 is FYNNEI. This CDR3 has 10 residues. CDR3 DNA sequence: TGTGCCGGCAGTGGAAATGAGCAGTTCTTC. Its translation is CAGSGNEQFF.

This clonotype appeared many times. V is TRBV29-1 and J is TRBJ2-1; 9 nucleotides match TRBD2. After removal of 2 bases from V and 16 bases from J, the junction contained 9 bases not matched to a gene. The CDR3 contains 12 residues. Germline CDR1 is SQVTM and CDR2 is ANQGSEA. CDR3 amino acids: CSVEFVSGSKFF. The CDR3, as DNA: TGCAGCGTTGAATTCGTTAGCGGGAGTAAATTCTTC.

This clonotype was recorded many times. V and J are TRBV20-1 and TRBJ2-1; D unresolved. The CDR3 runs to 11 residues. V lost 7 bases and J 8 bases, leaving 12 bases between the germline ends. Germline values: CDR1 DFQATT, CDR2 SNEGSKA (reference sequence). The CDR3, as DNA: TGCAGTGTAGTCCCAGGCGATGAGCAGTTCTTC. Its protein is CSVVPGDEQFF.

The J gene is TRBJ1-2, the V gene TRBV20-1, with 9 bases matching TRBD1. Per germline, CDR1 DFQATT and CDR2 SNEGSKA (reference sequence). V was pared by 1 base and J by 0 bases, with 9 bases of the junction left unmatched. The CDR3 has 17 amino acids. CDR3 in DNA: TGCAGTGCTAGAGCTCCCAACAGGGGGCGTCCTAACTATGGCTACACCTTC. This sequence encodes CSARAPNRGRPNYGYTF.

The table lists this clonotype with many counts. The chain joins TRBV20-1 to TRBJ2-5, with D possibly TRBD2 on 7 matching bases. The germline V gene encodes CDR1 DFQATT and CDR2 SNEGSKA (reference sequence). CDR3 length: 13 residues. Trimming took 5 bases from V and 5 from J, leaving 15 bases between them. The CDR3 sequence is CSAPGGAGETQYF. The CDR3 DNA follows: TGCAGTGCTCCTGGGGGGGCCGGGGAGACCCAGTACTTC.

This chain joins TRBV7-8 and TRBJ2-7; D may be TRBD2 (7 bases). V lost 5 bases, J lost 3 bases, and 14 bases lay in between. Looked up from germline, CDR1 is SGHVS and CDR2 is FQNEAQ. CDR3 length: 14 residues. The CDR3: CASSPGGQYYEQYF. CDR3 coding DNA: TGTGCCAGCAGCCCGGGGGGACAATACTACGAGCAGTACTTC.

V gene TRBV7-9 combines with J gene TRBJ1-2; no definite D call. The CDR3 is 13 amino acids. V gave up 5 bases and J gave up 4 bases, with 11 bases separating them. From germline, CDR1 is SEHNR and CDR2 FQNEAQ (reference sequence). The CDR3 reads CASSVEDPYGYTF. CDR3 nucleotides: TGTGCCAGCAGCGTAGAGGACCCCTATGGCTACACCTTC.